One sample yielded the 13 T cell receptor beta chains listed below, sequenced in a study of identical twins' blood T cells. One entry per CDR3 protein results from TCRdb running MiXCR on the 5' RACE reads. The data contain roughly 380,000 distinct CDR3 sequences, more than 25% of them singletons. Sequencing input: PBMCs. These receptors came from a woman aged 18-55 years in good health.

This clonotype was recorded a few times. V is TRBV27 and J is TRBJ1-5, with 7 bases identical to TRBD1. Germline V gene sequence: CDR1 MNHEY, CDR2 SMNVEV (reference sequence). J was trimmed by 3 bases and V by 10 bases; bases with no gene match: 12. This CDR3 has 15 amino acids. The CDR3 loop is CATGGPGQYNQPQHF. CDR3 DNA sequence: TGTGCCACCGGTGGTCCGGGACAGTACAATCAGCCCCAGCATTTT.

The chain is built from TRBV20-1 and TRBJ1-1, with D maybe TRBD1 (6 bases). The germline CDR1 and CDR2 sequences are DFQATT and SNEGSKA (reference sequence). CDR3 size: 15 residues. The CDR3 reads CSSTRGLGLNTEAFF. The CDR3 bases are TGCAGCTCGACCAGGGGACTGGGCTTGAACACTGAAGCTTTCTTT.

The chain carries TRBV7-8 and TRBJ1-3, with 7 bases identical to TRBD1. This CDR3 has 15 residues. The junction had 5 bases not matched to a gene; V was cut back by 3 bases and J by 3 bases. Germline loops: CDR1 SGHVS, CDR2 FQNEAQ. The CDR3 reads CASSLSRGNGNTIYF. The CDR3 region has the DNA TGTGCCAGCAGCTTGTCCAGGGGGAATGGAAACACCATATATTTT.

J is TRBJ2-3 and V is TRBV2; the D gene is possibly TRBD2 (6 bases). Deletions cut 8 bases from V and 0 bases from J, with 18 bases between. There are 16 residues in the CDR3. Germline CDR1 is SNHLY and CDR2 is FYNNEI. CDR3 nucleotides: TGTGCCAGCTCCCCGGCCTCCGGGACTAGCACAGATACGCAGTATTTT. This gives the protein CASSPASGTSTDTQYF. The entire variable domain, with the rest obtained from reference TRBV2 and TRBJ2-3, is as follows: EPEVTQTPSHQVTQMGQEVILRCVPISNHLYFYWYRQILGQKVEFLVSFYNNEISEKSEIFDDQFSVERPDGSNFTLKIRSTKLEDSAMYFCASSPASGTSTDTQYFGPGTRLTVL.

In this sample, this clonotype turned up a few times. The CDR3 reads CASARSGANTGELFF. CDR3 coding DNA: TGTGCCAGCGCTAGGAGCGGGGCGAACACCGGGGAGCTGTTTTTT. This chain connects TRBV7-8 to TRBJ2-2; TRBD2 agrees at 7 bases. The CDR3 contains 15 residues. Per germline, CDR1 SGHVS and CDR2 FQNEAQ. V was pared by 8 bases and J by 0 bases, with 6 bases of the junction left unmatched.

This chain links TRBV11-2 with TRBJ1-6; no reliable D call. CDR1 is SGHAT and CDR2 is FQNNGV in the germline V gene. This CDR3 contains 16 residues. Trimming removed 5 bases from V and 6 bases from J, with 17 bases in between. The CDR3 DNA reads as TGTGCCAGCAGCCCCCGTTGGGCACTGACTAATTCACCCCTCCACTTT. Amino acid sequence: CASSPRWALTNSPLHF. Based on the CDR3 plus reference TRBV11-2 and TRBJ1-6, the full variable domain is EAGVAQSPRYKIIEKRQSVAFWCNPISGHATLYWYQQILGQGPKLLIQFQNNGVVDDSQLPKDRFSAERLKGVDSTLKIQPAKLEDSAVYLCASSPRWALTNSPLHFGNGTRLTVT.

This chain uses TRBV19 with TRBJ1-1; no firm D call. Germline V gives CDR1 LNHDA, CDR2 SQIVND (reference sequence). This CDR3 is built from 13 residues. The germline V and J ends were trimmed by 6 bases and 0 bases, with 8 bases remaining between them. Here the CDR3 reads CASRREVNTEAFF. The DNA for the CDR3 is TGTGCCAGTAGAAGGGAGGTGAACACTGAAGCTTTCTTT.

This clonotype has a handful of counts. The rearrangement joins TRBV10-3 to TRBJ2-7; D may match TRBD1 or TRBD2 (5 bases each). The V and J ends lost 3 bases and 6 bases respectively, with 21 bases between them. Germline V gene lookup returns CDR1 ENHRY and CDR2 SYGVKD. CDR3 length equals 16 residues. In DNA, the CDR3 is TGTGCCATCAGTGACTGGGGACGGAACAGCCCCCTCGAGCAGTACTTC. Residues: CAISDWGRNSPLEQYF.

This clonotype was detected only a few times. V is TRBV4-3 and J is TRBJ1-1, with unresolved D. V shed 0 bases and J shed 4 bases, with 9 bases lying between them. CDR1 is LGHNA and CDR2 is YSLEER in the germline V gene. The CDR3 consists of 14 residues. In DNA, the CDR3 is TGCGCCAGCAGCCAAGATGACGGCGGCACTGAAGCTTTCTTT. Translated, it gives CASSQDDGGTEAFF.

This clonotype was seen a handful of times. The chain combines TRBV7-2 with TRBJ2-1; 9 bases align to TRBD2. The junction had 7 bases not matched to a gene; V was cut back by 4 bases and J by 9 bases. Germline V gene sequence: CDR1 SGHTA, CDR2 FQGNSA. The CDR3 loop spans 14 amino acids. The CDR3 spells CASSSVAGASEQFF. CDR3 DNA sequence: TGTGCCAGCAGCTCGGTAGCGGGAGCAAGTGAGCAGTTCTTC. Full variable domain (rest looked up from reference TRBV7-2 and TRBJ2-1): GAGVSQSPSNKVTEKGKDVELRCDPISGHTALYWYRQSLGQGLEFLIYFQGNSAPDKSGLPSDRFSAERTGGSVSTLTIQRTQQEDSAVYLCASSSVAGASEQFFGPGTRLTVL.

The rearrangement uses TRBV6-6 and TRBJ2-1; TRBD1 aligns across 7 bases. The germline CDR1 and CDR2 sequences are MNHNY and SVGAGI (reference sequence). With 2 bases clipped from V and 2 bases from J, the junction kept 3 bases outside the gene matches. The CDR3 totals 15 residues. As DNA, the CDR3 is TGTGCCAGCAGTTACGAGGGGACAGCCTACAATGAGCAGTTCTTC. Its protein product is CASSYEGTAYNEQFF.

This clonotype was detected only a few times. V usage is TRBV20-1 and J usage is TRBJ2-5; 9 positions agree with TRBD2. J was trimmed by 6 bases and V by 6 bases; bases with no gene match: 8. CDR3 size: 13 residues. The germline V gene encodes CDR1 DFQATT and CDR2 SNEGSKA (reference sequence). CDR3 coding DNA: TGCAGTGCCTCTGGACTAGCGATAAAGACCCAGTACTTC. Amino acids: CSASGLAIKTQYF.

This clonotype was observed a handful of times. For the CDR3, the DNA is TGCAGTGCCTTCCACATCTCTGGAAACACCATATATTTT. Translated: CSAFHISGNTIYF. This rearrangement joins TRBV20-1 to TRBJ1-3; D gene ambiguous. V was clipped by 6 bases and J by 0 bases, with 9 bases between them. CDR1 DFQATT and CDR2 SNEGSKA come from the germline V gene (reference sequence). The CDR3 extends over 13 amino acids.